This TCR beta chain is from a study of T cells in localized non-small cell lung cancer. Per the germline V gene, CDR1 is GTSNPN and CDR2 is SVGIG (reference sequence). With 2 bases removed from V and 2 bases from J, the gap between germline ends came to 10 bases. The CDR3 runs 13 residues. The sample holds a few counts of this clone. The antigen is unknown. Data came from immunoSEQ multiplex PCR; TCRdb stores just in-frame clones and leaves some out. The repertoire holds about 24,000 clones, with around 90% as singletons. General study findings and limits: Uninvolved adjacent lung had higher T cell clonality than tumor and all other tissues. Because only a single region of the tumor was sequenced, heterogeneity remains possible. Among blood samples, higher T cell density accompanied longer overall survival. Appearing in adjacent lung were a median roughly 60 of the top 100 tumor clones.

The sequences come from peripheral blood, collected before any cancer treatment. V gene TRBV30 combines with J gene TRBJ2-7; D may be TRBD1 (6 bases). This TCR was recovered from a man aged 40 to 70 with stage I squamous cell lung carcinoma. CDR3 DNA sequence: TGTGCCTGGAGTAGTGGGACACCCTACGAGCAGTACTTC. Translated: CAWSSGTPYEQYF.